The 29 T cell receptor beta chains presented below share a single source sample, sequenced in a study of blood T cells in healthy people across ages. Primed by a sample-barcoded 5' primer and a J-beta primer mix, a second PCR proceeded for 7 to 11 cycles. Each CDR3 protein gets one entry after TCRdb re-called the 5' RACE reads with MiXCR. The sample lists 650,000 to 800,000 distinct CDR3 sequences; around 52% were seen once. Source material: blood. The receptor source for this set is an elderly woman in good health.

This clonotype was seen a single time. The genes are TRBV20-1 and TRBJ1-1; maybe TRBD1 (5 bases). Germline V lookup: CDR1 DFQATT, CDR2 SNEGSKA (reference sequence). This CDR3 contains 15 residues. The germline V and J ends were trimmed by 1 base and 1 base, with 13 bases remaining between them. This CDR3 is CSARALGHGNTEAFF. CDR3 in DNA: TGCAGTGCTAGAGCCCTGGGGCACGGGAACACTGAAGCTTTCTTT.

This clonotype was found many times. This rearrangement joins TRBV28 to TRBJ2-4; no clear D gene. Between the trimmed V and J ends, which lost 2 bases and 0 bases, there was a span of 8 bases. The germline gives CDR1 MDHEN, CDR2 SYDVKM. The CDR3 has 15 amino acids. CDR3 nucleotide sequence: TGTGCCAGCAGTTTAGCAGTCCTAGCCAAAAACATTCAGTACTTC. It specifies CASSLAVLAKNIQYF.

The chain has TRBV12-5 and TRBJ1-2, with D possibly matching TRBD1 (5 bases). The CDR3 is 15 amino acids. CDR1 and CDR2 from the germline V gene are LGHNT and FRNRAP. Trimming pared 2 bases from V and 4 bases from J, leaving 14 bases between. DNA of the CDR3: TGTGCTAGTGGTTTGTCCCAGGGTGTCCCCTATGGCTACACCTTC. Its protein is CASGLSQGVPYGYTF.

V gene TRBV29-1 combines with J gene TRBJ1-1, with 7 bases lining up with TRBD1. J was trimmed by 0 bases and V by 3 bases; bases with no gene match: 4. The CDR3 consists of 14 residues. Germline CDR1 and CDR2: SQVTM and ANQGSEA. The CDR3 bases are TGCAGCGTTGACAGGGGGGGGATGAACACTGAAGCTTTCTTT. It is translated as CSVDRGGMNTEAFF.

V usage is TRBV7-9 and J usage is TRBJ2-5; TRBD1 matches at 7 bases. Near its end, the DNA agrees better with TRBJ2-7, so the J call may be wrong. The CDR3 is made up of 15 amino acids. Germline loops: CDR1 SEHNR, CDR2 FQNEAQ (reference sequence). The CDR3: CASSSTRTGTHEQYF. In DNA form, the CDR3 reads TGTGCCAGCAGCAGCACTCGGACAGGAACCCACGAGCAGTACTTC.

This clonotype was recorded many times. This CDR3 reads CASSQAGQLNTEAFF. The CDR3 DNA follows: TGTGCCAGCAGCCAAGCCGGACAGCTGAACACTGAAGCTTTCTTT. This chain joins TRBV3-1 and TRBJ1-1, with D possibly matching TRBD1 (6 bases). This CDR3 spans 15 amino acids. The germline V and J ends were trimmed by 1 base and 0 bases, with 9 bases remaining between them. CDR1 LGHDT and CDR2 YNNKEL come from the germline V gene (reference sequence).

The J gene is TRBJ2-3, the V gene TRBV29-1; 7 bases align to TRBD1. Losses at the gene ends were 1 base for V and 4 bases for J; bases not matched to a gene: 2. The length of the CDR3 is 13 residues. Per the germline V gene, CDR1 is SQVTM and CDR2 is ANQGSEA. In nucleotides, the CDR3 is TGCAGCGTTGAAGGACAGGGCCCAGATACGCAGTATTTT. This sequence encodes CSVEGQGPDTQYF.

The sample holds many counts of this clonotype. The chain combines TRBV7-9 with TRBJ2-1; the D gene is possibly TRBD2 (5 bases). V lost 4 bases and J 10 bases, leaving 11 bases between the germline ends. CDR3 length: 12 residues. CDR1 is SEHNR, CDR2 FQNEAQ, per germline (reference sequence). CDR3 region: CASSSTPGEQFF. DNA for the CDR3: TGTGCCAGCAGCTCGACTCCGGGGGAGCAGTTCTTC.

V usage is TRBV27 and J usage is TRBJ2-1; D may be TRBD2 (6 bases). V gave up 3 bases and J gave up 8 bases, with 23 bases separating them. CDR3 length: 17 amino acids. CDR1 and CDR2 from the germline V gene are MNHEY and SMNVEV (reference sequence). The CDR3 region has the DNA TGTGCCAGCAGTTTCCTTGGGGGTGAGAGTATAGCGGATGAGCAGTTCTTC. Protein product: CASSFLGGESIADEQFF.

This clonotype was observed many times. The chain is built from TRBV21-1 and TRBJ2-1. TRBV21-1 is reported as a pseudogene. The CDR3 has 15 residues. The CDR3, as DNA: TGTGCCAGCAGCAAAGGCGAGGCGGATTACAATGAGCAGTTCTTC. Amino acid sequence: CASSKGEADYNEQFF.

This clonotype was detected only a few times. The chain recombines TRBV29-1 with TRBJ2-3; 12 positions agree with TRBD2. Germline V gene sequence: CDR1 SQVTM, CDR2 ANQGSEA. The V segment lost 0 bases and the J segment 2 bases; nucleotides outside the gene matches: 3. This CDR3 contains 16 residues. This CDR3 is CSVEDRLAGVTDTQYF. CDR3 DNA sequence: TGCAGCGTTGAAGATCGACTAGCGGGAGTCACAGATACGCAGTATTTT.

This clonotype occurred once. V and J are TRBV4-3 and TRBJ2-7, with 8 nucleotides matching TRBD1. CDR3 length: 16 residues. Germline CDR1 LGHNA, CDR2 YSLEER. J was trimmed by 4 bases and V by 3 bases; bases with no gene match: 11. CDR3 amino acids: CASSQTPGTGLYEQYF. CDR3 nucleotides: TGCGCCAGCAGCCAGACCCCCGGGACAGGATTATACGAGCAGTACTTC.

This clonotype was seen at least ten times. This chain links TRBV6-5 with TRBJ2-1, with 9 nucleotides matching TRBD1. CDR1 MNHEY and CDR2 SVGAGI come from the germline V gene. There are 15 residues in the CDR3. Germline trimming cut 6 bases from V and 4 bases from J; bases unmatched to any gene: 7. The CDR3 loop is CASRGPGQGYNEQFF. For the CDR3, the DNA is TGTGCCAGCAGGGGACCTGGACAGGGGTACAATGAGCAGTTCTTC.

V is TRBV3-1 and J is TRBJ2-4; 9 nucleotides align to TRBD1. V was pared by 5 bases and J by 4 bases, with 9 bases of the junction left unmatched. This CDR3 contains 16 residues. From germline, CDR1 is LGHDT and CDR2 YNNKEL (reference sequence). CDR3 nucleotides: TGTGCCAGCAGCTTTGGGCCCGGGACAGGGAAAAACATTCAGTACTTC. Protein sequence: CASSFGPGTGKNIQYF.

This clonotype was found once. The genes are TRBV27 and TRBJ1-6, with a possible D match to TRBD1 (5 bases). The germline CDR1 and CDR2 sequences are MNHEY and SMNVEV (reference sequence). CDR3 length: 15 amino acids. The ends were cut back, 8 bases at V and 7 bases at J, with 18 bases in the middle. Here the CDR3 DNA reads TGTGCCAGCCGCCGAGGTCCAGGGTGGAATTCACCCCTCCACTTT. It is translated as CASRRGPGWNSPLHF.

The V call is TRBV7-2, the J call TRBJ2-4, with D possibly being TRBD1 or TRBD2 (5 bases each). This CDR3 has 14 residues. Germline loops: CDR1 SGHTA, CDR2 FQGNSA. Trimming left V 5 bases short and J 5 bases short, with 13 bases between. The CDR3 spells CASSPPGAQNIQYF. For the CDR3, the DNA is TGTGCCAGCAGCCCCCCCGGGGCCCAAAACATTCAGTACTTC.

CDR3 nucleotide sequence: TGTGCCAGCGGGTCCGGGGGAATGGGCACTGAAGCTTTCTTT. This encodes CASGSGGMGTEAFF. The gene calls are TRBV28 and TRBJ1-1, with D tentatively TRBD1 (5 bases). Germline values: CDR1 MDHEN, CDR2 SYDVKM. The CDR3 has 14 residues. The ends were cut back, 8 bases at V and 4 bases at J, with 17 bases in the middle.

This clonotype was detected ten times or more. The V and J genes are TRBV6-6 and TRBJ1-6; D is unresolved. The CDR3 spans 13 residues. The ends were cut back, 8 bases at V and 0 bases at J, with 5 bases in the middle. CDR1 is MNHNY, CDR2 SVGAGI, per germline (reference sequence). CDR3 in amino acids: CASLTSYNSPLHF. In DNA form, the CDR3 reads TGTGCCAGCTTGACCTCCTATAATTCACCCCTCCACTTT.

This clonotype was recorded at least ten times. V is TRBV27 and J is TRBJ1-5, with D hard to call. The CDR3 consists of 13 residues. Germline lookup yields CDR1 MNHEY and CDR2 SMNVEV (reference sequence). V was clipped by 3 bases and J by 7 bases, with 10 bases between them. The CDR3 loop is CASSLVQKQPQHF. The DNA for the CDR3 is TGTGCCAGCAGTTTGGTCCAGAAGCAGCCCCAGCATTTT.

The gene calls are TRBV5-1 and TRBJ2-3, with D possibly matching TRBD2 (5 bases). This CDR3 has 16 residues. Looked up from germline, CDR1 is SGHRS and CDR2 is YFSETQ. Trimming removed 3 bases from V and 4 bases from J, with 18 bases in between. CDR3 DNA sequence: TGCGCCAGCAGCTCAGAAGGACGTCGAGGGTCAGATACGCAGTATTTT. This sequence encodes CASSSEGRRGSDTQYF.

Details on this clonotype: A much bigger clone sits one base away, suggesting this may be a read error. The chain uses TRBV7-3 and TRBJ2-3; D may be TRBD2 (5 bases). This CDR3 is 15 amino acids long. Germline V gives CDR1 SGHTA, CDR2 FQGTGA. The CDR3 bases are TGTGCCAACAGCTTAACGGGGAGTACCACAGATACGCAGTATTTT. Protein product: CANSLTGSTTDTQYF.

J is TRBJ2-3 and V is TRBV28, with D tentatively TRBD2 (6 bases). V dropped 3 bases and J dropped 2 bases, with 12 bases sitting between them. The CDR3 is 15 amino acids. CDR1 is MDHEN, CDR2 SYDVKM, per germline. This CDR3 is CASSLVGRSTDTQYF. CDR3 sequence (DNA): TGTGCCAGCAGTTTGGTCGGGAGATCCACAGATACGCAGTATTTT.

The V and J genes are TRBV28 and TRBJ1-5; 9 bases are a match to TRBD1. This CDR3 region has 15 residues. Germline V gene lookup returns CDR1 MDHEN and CDR2 SYDVKM. After removal of 4 bases from V and 7 bases from J, the junction contained 8 bases not matched to a gene. The CDR3, as DNA: TGTGCCAGCAGTTCCGCAGACAGGGGGAGACAGCCCCAGCATTTT. Translating gives CASSSADRGRQPQHF.

The chain's CDR3 is CASSRQGMVGTDTQYF. CDR3 bases: TGTGCCAGCAGTAGACAGGGGATGGTAGGCACAGATACGCAGTATTTT. The rearrangement uses TRBV6-2 or TRBV6-3 and TRBJ2-3; 8 bases agree with TRBD1. This CDR3 is 16 amino acids long. Germline values: CDR1 MNHEY, CDR2 SVGEGT. Germline trimming cut 5 bases from V and 1 base from J; bases unmatched to any gene: 8.

This clonotype was seen at least ten times. The chain has TRBV28 and TRBJ2-7; weak D call: TRBD2 (6 bases). Looked up from germline, CDR1 is MDHEN and CDR2 is SYDVKM. V was cut by 3 bases and J by 4 bases, with 13 bases left in between. This CDR3 contains 14 residues. The CDR3 DNA follows: TGTGCCAGCAGTTTGGCCACCGGGAGATACGAGCAGTACTTC. Its translation is CASSLATGRYEQYF.

Worth noting for this clonotype: A much larger clone lies a single base off, so this may be a read error. V usage is TRBV11-2 and J usage is TRBJ2-3, with TRBD2 matching 9 bases. The CDR3 is made up of 16 amino acids. The germline gives CDR1 SGHAT, CDR2 FQNNGV. CDR3: CAGSTSGLAGFYTQYF. Written as DNA, the CDR3 is TGTGCCGGCAGCACCTCGGGTCTAGCGGGATTTTATACGCAGTATTTT.

This clonotype showed up many times. The rearrangement links TRBV28 to TRBJ2-1; 8 bases agree with TRBD2. The CDR3 runs 12 residues. Germline V lookup: CDR1 MDHEN, CDR2 SYDVKM. J lost 7 bases, V lost 10 bases, and 6 bases had no gene match. The CDR3 loop is CATQRGRNEQFF. CDR3 sequence (DNA): TGTGCCACCCAGCGGGGGAGAAATGAGCAGTTCTTC.

This clonotype was recorded many times. J is TRBJ2-3 and V is TRBV29-1; D not resolved. CDR3 length equals 14 residues. Trimming shortened V by 7 bases and J by 3 bases, and 17 bases separated the two germline ends. Germline-derived CDR1 and CDR2 are SQVTM and ANQGSEA. The CDR3 loop reads CSAQRAKRTDTQYF. Written as DNA, the CDR3 is TGCAGCGCACAACGGGCCAAGAGGACAGATACGCAGTATTTT.

Points on this clonotype: A clone one base away is much larger, so this may be a read error. The chain is built from TRBV5-1 and TRBJ2-5; 8 bases line up with TRBD1. The CDR3 runs 15 residues. In germline, CDR1 is SGHRS, CDR2 YFSETQ. The CDR3 DNA is TGCGCCAGCAGTCGGAGCGGACAGGGTCAAGAGGCCCAGTACTTC. Translating gives CASSRSGQGQEAQYF. Supplemented by reference TRBV5-1 and TRBJ2-5, the full variable domain reads KAGVTQTPRYLIKTRGQQVTLSCSPISGHRSVSWYQQTPGQGLQFLFEYFSETQRNKGNFPGRFSGRQFSNSRSEMNVSTLELGDSALYLCASSRSGQGQEAQYFGPGTRLLVL.